This T cell receptor (beta chain) stems from a study of shared clonotypes between healthy human individuals. General observations from the study: Estimated clonotype richness was generally higher in naive than memory subsets.

CDR1 LNHDA and CDR2 SQIVND come from the germline V gene (reference sequence). CDR3 length: 16 amino acids. With 4 bases clipped from V and 5 bases from J, the junction kept 12 bases outside the gene matches. CD45RO-negative, CCR7-selected cells formed the naive CD8 fraction, which excluded terminally differentiated effector memory CD45RA+ cells. About this clone: Its target is unknown.

The assay was immunoSEQ multiplex PCR, and TCRdb's table has in-frame clones only and misses some. The repertoire holds some 2.1 million clones, with about 95% as singletons. This chain uses TRBV19 with TRBJ2-7, with TRBD1 matching 9 bases. The source is a man in his late teens or twenties in good health. The sequencing input was naive CD8+ T cells sorted from blood. CDR3 amino acids: CASSTMDRGELHEQYF. The CDR3 bases are TGTGCCAGTAGTACAATGGACAGGGGAGAGTTGCACGAGCAGTACTTC.